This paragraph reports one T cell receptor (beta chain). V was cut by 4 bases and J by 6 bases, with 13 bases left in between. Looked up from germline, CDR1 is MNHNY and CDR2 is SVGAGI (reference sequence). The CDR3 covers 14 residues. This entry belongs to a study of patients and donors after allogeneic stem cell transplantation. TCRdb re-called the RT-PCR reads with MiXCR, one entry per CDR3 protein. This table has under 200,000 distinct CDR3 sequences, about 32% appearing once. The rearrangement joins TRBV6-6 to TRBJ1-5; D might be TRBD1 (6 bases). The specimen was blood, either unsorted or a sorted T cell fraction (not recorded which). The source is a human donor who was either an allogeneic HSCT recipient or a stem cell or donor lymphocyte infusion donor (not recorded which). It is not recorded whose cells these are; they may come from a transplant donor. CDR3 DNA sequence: TGTGCCAGCAGTTTTGGTCAGGGGCCTCAGCCCCAGCATTTT. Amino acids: CASSFGQGPQPQHF.